This note documents a single TCR beta chain sequence. Its specificity is unknown. TCRdb itself ran the reads through MiXCR, one entry per CDR3 protein. The sample has some 130,000 distinct CDR3 sequences; 24% are singletons. This record comes from a study of T cell repertoires in cytomegalovirus infection. Regarding the study as a whole: The study identified carriers of CMV plus the relevant HLA from cumulative public TCR beta family frequency. The study found HLA-C-restricted CMV-specific TCR beta clonotypes dominating the ex vivo response.

This CDR3 spans 16 amino acids. The V end lost 3 bases, the J end lost 4 bases, and 13 bases lay between the germline ends. The V gene is TRBV23-1, the J gene TRBJ2-6; D is tentatively TRBD1 or TRBD2 (5 bases each). TRBV23-1 is an ORF for which the function is uncertain. This sequence was found in a human donor in good health (CMV status not recorded). Some clones in this sample may be carry-over from other donors' samples. The material sequenced was PBMCs, sequenced either directly or after in vitro stimulation (not recorded which). CDR3 DNA: TGCGCCAGCAGTCATTATCGAGGGGAAGGGGCCAACGTCCTGACTTTC. This translates into CASSHYRGEGANVLTF.